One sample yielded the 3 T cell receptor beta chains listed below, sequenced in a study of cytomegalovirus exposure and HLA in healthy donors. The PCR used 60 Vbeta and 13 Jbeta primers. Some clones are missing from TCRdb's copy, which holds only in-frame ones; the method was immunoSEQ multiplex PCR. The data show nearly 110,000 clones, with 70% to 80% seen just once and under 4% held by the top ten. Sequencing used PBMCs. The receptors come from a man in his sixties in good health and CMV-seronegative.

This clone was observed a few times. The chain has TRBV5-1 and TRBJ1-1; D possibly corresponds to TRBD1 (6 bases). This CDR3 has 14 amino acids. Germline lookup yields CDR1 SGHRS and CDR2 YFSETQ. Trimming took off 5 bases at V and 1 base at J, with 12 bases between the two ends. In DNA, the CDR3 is TGCGCCAGCAGGGGGGGGCAGACGAACACTGAAGCTTTCTTT. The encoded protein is CASRGGQTNTEAFF. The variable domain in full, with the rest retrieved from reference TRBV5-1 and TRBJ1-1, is KAGVTQTPRYLIKTRGQQVTLSCSPISGHRSVSWYQQTPGQGLQFLFEYFSETQRNKGNFPGRFSGRQFSNSRSEMNVSTLELGDSALYLCASRGGQTNTEAFFGQGTRLTVV.

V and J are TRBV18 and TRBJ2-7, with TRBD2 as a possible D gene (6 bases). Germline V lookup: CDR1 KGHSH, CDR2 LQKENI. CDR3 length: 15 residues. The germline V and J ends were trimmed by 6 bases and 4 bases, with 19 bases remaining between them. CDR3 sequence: CASSAVGGAGYEQYF. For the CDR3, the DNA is TGTGCCAGCTCTGCGGTGGGCGGGGCGGGATACGAGCAGTACTTC.

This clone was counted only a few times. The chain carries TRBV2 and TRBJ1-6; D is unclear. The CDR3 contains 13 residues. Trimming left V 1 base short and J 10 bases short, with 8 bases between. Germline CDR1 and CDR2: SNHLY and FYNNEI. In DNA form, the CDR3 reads TGTGCCAGCAGTGAAGAGGAGGGCTCACCCCTCCACTTT. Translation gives CASSEEEGSPLHF.